This TCR beta chain emerged from a study of CD8+CD57+ T cells in acquired aplastic anemia listed by TCRdb under 2018. Concerning the study at large: A mean of approximately 3 ug of DNA, ranging from about 0.17 to 30 ug, was extracted from sorted CD4+ and CD8+ cells. An average of around 10 million reads for CD4+ cells and 11.0 million reads for CD8+ cells was obtained from healthy donor samples.

TCR repertoires of sorted CD4+ and CD8+ blood T cells from severe aplastic anemia patients and healthy subjects were deep-sequenced in the study. Ficoll-Paque density gradient centrifugation was used to isolate peripheral blood mononuclear cells. Before DNA extraction, CD4+ and CD8+ T cells were sorted by FACS or by magnetic beads. V was cut back by 8 bases and J by 6 bases, leaving a gap of 20 bases between them. The CDR3 goes from the cysteine to the phenylalanine over 15 residues. Only the CDR3 region is kept as DNA, spanning 45 bases read in frame from base 1. From a lookup of the germline V gene (reference sequence), CDR1 and CDR2 are DFQATT and SNEGSKA. This clonotype occurred once. This receptor's antigen is unknown. It has no much larger one-base neighbor in the sample; base qualities were not kept. On its own, one read is weak support. Study-wide findings and limitations: CD8+ Simpson's diversity did not differ significantly between patients and healthy controls (P=0.060). Roughly 30 CD8+ CDR3 sequences were shared between patients and controls but appeared highly expressed in patients and within their immunodominant clones.

Profiling of TCR beta VDJ combinations and CDR3 sequences used genomic DNA as the template. TCR repertoire sequencing was run on an Illumina HiSeq 2000. The authors' analysis ran thus. Repertoires were assessed using TRBV/TRBJ rearrangement plots, CDR3 size and DJ length profiles, and Simpson's diversity index. Whichever DNA sequence was most abundant in the deep sequencing data was defined as the immunodominant clone. CDR3 amino acid sequences were screened for sharing across subjects and were compared with published repertoires and the VDJdb database. The public reads were quality trimmed at Q25 with fastp and then assembled into clones with MiXCR by TCRdb, keeping productive beta chains. Rows matching on CDR3 protein sequence are summarized as one entry with the most common DNA and genes. The V and J calls reflect TCRdb's pipeline rather than the authors' work. The sample data list about 170,000 distinct CDR3 sequences, and around 40% of these were observed just once. The ten biggest clones cover 1.1% of the sample.

The chain uses TRBV20-1 and TRBJ1-6; the D gene is not confidently resolved. This receptor was identified in a human donor in good health. Sequences were obtained from sorted CD4+, CD8+, or CD8+CD57+ T cells (not recorded which) from PBMCs. The nucleotide sequence reads as follows: TGCAGTACGAGTACGTCCGGGAACCCTAATTCACCCCTCCACTTT. It is translated as CSTSTSGNPNSPLHF.